Each of the 27 T cell receptor beta chains below was sequenced from the same sample in a study of identical twins. Each CDR3 protein gets one entry after TCRdb re-called the 5' RACE reads with MiXCR. The table lists hundreds of thousands of distinct CDR3 sequences, under 9% of them singletons, with roughly 0.9% in the top ten. These data are also associated with another study on yellow fever vaccine responses in identical twins.

Sequencing used PBMCs. These TCRs come from a young woman in good health.

The rearrangement uses TRBV6-5 and TRBJ2-3; 8 bases are a match to TRBD2. Germline loops: CDR1 MNHEY, CDR2 SVGAGI. This CDR3 contains 15 residues. Unmatched junction bases numbered 3, after V lost 0 bases and J lost 4 bases. CDR3 DNA: TGTGCCAGCAGTTACTCGGCGGGGGGAGCAGATACGCAGTATTTT. Its translation: CASSYSAGGADTQYF.

V gene TRBV18 combines with J gene TRBJ2-4; D gene uncertain. The germline CDR1 and CDR2 sequences are KGHSH and LQKENI. The V gene lost 4 bases and the J gene lost 8 bases, with 12 bases spanning the gap. CDR3 length: 13 residues. The DNA of the CDR3 is TGTGCCAGCTCACTTCTCCTTACGGACATTCAGTACTTC. The encoded protein is CASSLLLTDIQYF.

The chain uses TRBV7-9 and TRBJ2-1; D ambiguous. The length of the CDR3 is 13 residues. Trimming removed 2 bases at V and 5 bases at J, with 7 bases between. The germline V gene encodes CDR1 SEHNR and CDR2 FQNEAQ (reference sequence). For the CDR3, the DNA is TGTGCCAGCAGCTTATCGACGAACAATGAGCAGTTCTTC. Protein: CASSLSTNNEQFF.

The rearrangement uses TRBV29-1 and TRBJ2-5, with D perhaps TRBD2 (6 bases). Germline V gives CDR1 SQVTM, CDR2 ANQGSEA. V was trimmed by 8 bases and J by 2 bases, leaving 18 bases between them. The length of the CDR3 is 14 residues. The CDR3 sequence: CSTMGGTGQETQYF. CDR3 DNA: TGCAGCACGATGGGGGGAACGGGGCAAGAGACCCAGTACTTC. Full variable domain (missing parts from reference TRBV29-1 and TRBJ2-5): SAVISQKPSRDICQRGTSLTIQCQVDSQVTMMFWYRQQPGQSLTLIATANQGSEATYESGFVIDKFPISRPNLTFSTLTVSNMSPEDSSIYLCSTMGGTGQETQYFGPGTRLLVL.

In this sample, this clonotype turned up a few times. The chain carries TRBV7-8 and TRBJ2-1, with a possible D match to TRBD2 (6 bases). This CDR3 comprises 15 residues. Germline V CDR1 and CDR2: SGHVS, FQNEAQ. Trimming cost V 4 bases and J 1 base, with 11 bases left between them. In nucleotides, the CDR3 is TGTGCCAGCAGCTCACGGGACTTTTCCTACAATGAGCAGTTCTTC. Translated, it gives CASSSRDFSYNEQFF. The full variable domain, its missing parts supplied by reference TRBV7-8 and TRBJ2-1, is GAGVSQSPRYKVAKRGQDVALRCDPISGHVSLFWYQQALGQGPEFLTYFQNEAQLDKSGLPSDRFFAERPEGSVSTLKIQRTQQEDSAVYLCASSSRDFSYNEQFFGPGTRLTVL.

This chain links TRBV6-1 with TRBJ2-5; 11 nucleotides match TRBD1. Looked up from germline, CDR1 is MNHNS and CDR2 is SASEGT. This CDR3 comprises 14 residues. V shed 4 bases, J shed 5 bases, and the junction held 3 bases outside the gene matches. The CDR3 reads CASSGTGGMETQYF. The CDR3 coding sequence is TGTGCCAGCAGTGGGACAGGGGGCATGGAGACCCAGTACTTC.

This clonotype was counted ten times or more. The chain uses TRBV4-3 and TRBJ2-3; 12 positions match TRBD2. CDR3 size: 15 residues. V lost 9 bases, J lost 4 bases, and 8 bases stayed unmatched. Germline lookup yields CDR1 LGHNA and CDR2 YSLEER. The CDR3 reads CASQLTSGSADTQYF. The CDR3 DNA reads as TGCGCCAGTCAGCTGACTAGCGGGAGCGCAGATACGCAGTATTTT.

This clonotype was recorded many times. V and J are TRBV28 and TRBJ2-5; 10 bases agree with TRBD1. The germline V gene has CDR1 MDHEN and CDR2 SYDVKM. The CDR3 covers 17 residues. Trimming cost V 4 bases and J 5 bases; bases outside gene matches: 13. The CDR3 reads CASSSVPGQGPSETQYF. DNA for the CDR3: TGTGCCAGCAGTTCCGTCCCGGGACAGGGGCCGAGTGAGACCCAGTACTTC.

This clonotype appeared many times. The chain employs TRBV5-5 and TRBJ1-3; no reliable D call. The CDR3 spans 13 residues. The ends were cut back, 3 bases at V and 8 bases at J, with 12 bases in the middle. Per the germline V gene, CDR1 is SGHKS and CDR2 is YYEKEE (reference sequence). This CDR3 reads CASSWSPGDTIYF. In nucleotides, the CDR3 is TGTGCCAGCAGCTGGAGCCCCGGAGACACCATATATTTT.

This clonotype was picked up a small number of times. The genes are TRBV29-1 and TRBJ2-7; perhaps TRBD1 as D (5 bases). The CDR3 contains 12 residues. Germline CDR1 SQVTM, CDR2 ANQGSEA. Trimming took off 7 bases at V and 4 bases at J, with 14 bases between the two ends. CDR3 protein: CSAAFQGYEQYF. CDR3 coding DNA: TGCAGCGCTGCCTTCCAGGGATACGAGCAGTACTTC.

The rearrangement joins TRBV28 to TRBJ2-1; 12 bases match TRBD2. V was pared by 4 bases and J by 8 bases, with 3 bases of the junction left unmatched. Germline CDR1 is MDHEN and CDR2 is SYDVKM. This CDR3 has 14 residues. Here the CDR3 DNA reads TGTGCCAGCAGTTCTAGCGGGGGGGCCCATGAGCAGTTCTTC. Amino acid sequence: CASSSSGGAHEQFF. Drawing the rest from reference TRBV28 and TRBJ2-1, the complete variable domain is DVKVTQSSRYLVKRTGEKVFLECVQDMDHENMFWYRQDPGLGLRLIYFSYDVKMKEKGDIPEGYSVSREKKERFSLILESASTNQTSMYLCASSSSGGAHEQFFGPGTRLTVL.

Ten or more counts support this clonotype. The chain carries TRBV20-1 and TRBJ2-7, with 8 bases identical to TRBD2. V was pared by 0 bases and J by 3 bases, with 4 bases of the junction left unmatched. The CDR3 totals 14 residues. Germline loops: CDR1 DFQATT, CDR2 SNEGSKA (reference sequence). This chain's CDR3 is CSAREGSGVYEQYF. The CDR3, as DNA: TGCAGTGCTAGAGAGGGTAGCGGGGTCTACGAGCAGTACTTC.

This clonotype was counted only a few times. The rearrangement uses TRBV24-1 and TRBJ2-2; 7 bases agree with TRBD1. The length of the CDR3 is 16 residues. The J segment lost 5 bases and the V segment lost 3 bases, leaving 8 bases of the junction unmatched. CDR1 KGHDR and CDR2 SFDVKD come from the germline V gene. The CDR3 nucleotides are TGTGCCACCAGTGATCCTGTCGACAGGGAGACCGGGGAGCTGTTTTTT. It encodes CATSDPVDRETGELFF.

There are a few counts of this clonotype. The chain joins TRBV6-1 to TRBJ2-2, with 9 bases fitting TRBD2. Germline CDR1 reads MNHNS; CDR2 reads SASEGT. J was trimmed by 7 bases and V by 10 bases; bases with no gene match: 16. The CDR3 is 16 residues long. The CDR3 nucleotides are TGTGCCACCTCGTACCGGGGTAGCGGGGGCCTCGGGGAGCTGTTTTTT. Its protein product is CATSYRGSGGLGELFF.

The V gene is TRBV27, the J gene TRBJ2-3; the match to TRBD1 covers 11 bases. CDR3 length: 18 amino acids. CDR1 and CDR2 (germline): MNHEY, SMNVEV (reference sequence). V lost 0 bases and J lost 2; bases outside the gene matches: 7. CDR3 nucleotide sequence: TGTGCCAGCAGTTTATCGGGACAGGGGGAGTTTTACACAGATACGCAGTATTTT. As protein: CASSLSGQGEFYTDTQYF.

The chain combines TRBV20-1 with TRBJ2-5; 14 bases agree with TRBD2. V was pared by 6 bases and J by 5 bases, with 14 bases of the junction left unmatched. Germline CDR1 and CDR2: DFQATT and SNEGSKA (reference sequence). The CDR3 consists of 17 residues. The chain's CDR3 is CSAEPGLAGVSMETQYF. In DNA, the CDR3 is TGCAGTGCAGAACCGGGACTAGCGGGAGTTTCTATGGAGACCCAGTACTTC.

This clonotype was seen many times. CDR3 bases: TGCAGTGCTAGCGGGAGTGGCTACGAGCAGTACTTC. It translates to CSASGSGYEQYF. The rearrangement links TRBV20-1 to TRBJ2-7, with a tentative D call TRBD2 (6 bases). The CDR3 consists of 12 residues. Germline CDR1 reads DFQATT; CDR2 reads SNEGSKA (reference sequence). V was pared by 3 bases and J by 3 bases, with 9 bases between.

This chain links TRBV6-1 with TRBJ2-1; 9 positions match TRBD2. With V trimmed by 7 bases and J by 8 bases, 9 bases remained unmatched. There are 14 residues in the CDR3. Looked up from germline, CDR1 is MNHNS and CDR2 is SASEGT. CDR3 sequence: CASTQSGGKYEQFF. The DNA for the CDR3 is TGTGCCAGCACCCAGAGCGGGGGGAAATATGAGCAGTTCTTC.

This clonotype was seen many times. The chain is built from TRBV24-1 and TRBJ2-1; TRBD2 agrees at 8 bases. Germline assignment: CDR1 KGHDR and CDR2 SFDVKD. V was pared by 4 bases and J by 8 bases, with 12 bases of the junction left unmatched. The CDR3 length is 16 residues. As DNA, the CDR3 is TGTGCCACCAGTGAAAAGGGACTAGGTGTACAATATGAGCAGTTCTTC. Its protein product is CATSEKGLGVQYEQFF.

In the case of this clonotype: This sequence may be a read error, since a much larger clone differs from it by one base. The rearrangement uses TRBV15 and TRBJ2-1, with D possibly TRBD1 on 6 matching bases. From germline, CDR1 is LNHNV and CDR2 YYDKDF (reference sequence). The CDR3 consists of 17 residues. V shed 3 bases and J shed 6 bases, with 21 bases lying between them. The CDR3 sequence is CATSSGGWGPGFNEQFF. The CDR3 DNA follows: TGTGCCACCAGCAGTGGGGGCTGGGGACCGGGATTCAATGAGCAGTTCTTC.

This clonotype showed up many times. DNA for the CDR3: TGTGCCAGCAGTGAATTCTGGGCCTCTGGGGAGCAGTACTTC. Encoded protein: CASSEFWASGEQYF. The V gene is TRBV25-1, the J gene TRBJ2-7; D uncertain. The CDR3 covers 14 residues. Trimming stripped 1 base from V and 7 bases from J, with 14 bases between. Germline V gives CDR1 MGHDK, CDR2 SYGVNS.

The chain employs TRBV20-1 and TRBJ2-7; 10 nucleotides line up with TRBD2. There are 15 residues in the CDR3. Looked up from germline, CDR1 is DFQATT and CDR2 is SNEGSKA (reference sequence). V shed 3 bases, J shed 0 bases, and the junction held 5 bases outside the gene matches. The CDR3 loop is CSARTSGWTSYEQYF. DNA of the CDR3: TGCAGTGCTAGGACTAGCGGGTGGACCTCCTACGAGCAGTACTTC.

The rearrangement joins TRBV20-1 to TRBJ2-1, with 8 bases lining up with TRBD1. This CDR3 comprises 16 residues. CDR1 and CDR2 (germline): DFQATT, SNEGSKA (reference sequence). With 5 bases clipped from V and 4 bases from J, the junction kept 13 bases outside the gene matches. The DNA of the CDR3 is TGCAGTGCTGAGTCCCAGGGGGCCCGGGGTTACAATGAGCAGTTCTTC. The encoded protein is CSAESQGARGYNEQFF.

This chain links TRBV11-2 with TRBJ2-6; D gene uncertain. Germline-derived CDR1 and CDR2 are SGHAT and FQNNGV. The CDR3 consists of 14 residues. V was clipped by 2 bases and J by 4 bases, with 6 bases between them. The CDR3 DNA reads as TGTGCCAGCAGCTTATTTCTGGGGGCCAACGTCCTGACTTTC. Translation: CASSLFLGANVLTF.

This clonotype was detected a few times. The chain recombines TRBV2 with TRBJ1-5, with a tentative D call TRBD1 (6 bases). The V end was cut by 7 bases, the J end by 3 bases, with 13 bases between. The CDR3 contains 14 residues. Looked up from germline, CDR1 is SNHLY and CDR2 is FYNNEI. The CDR3 region has the DNA TGTGCCAGCAAGTACAGACAGGTCAATCAGCCCCAGCATTTT. As protein: CASKYRQVNQPQHF.

This clonotype was counted many times. This may be a read error, as it is one base from a much larger clone. The chain combines TRBV7-8 with TRBJ2-3; D call uncertain. The germline gives CDR1 SGHVS, CDR2 FQNEAQ. This CDR3 contains 11 residues. The V and J ends lost 1 base and 7 bases respectively, with 3 bases between them. In nucleotides, the CDR3 is TGTGCCAGCAGCTTAGGAAATACGCAGTATTTT. This sequence encodes CASSLGNTQYF.

This clonotype was seen only a few times. The V and J genes are TRBV5-6 and TRBJ1-1, with no clear D. V lost 4 bases, J lost 4 bases, and 8 bases lay in between. CDR3 size: 12 residues. CDR1 is SGHDT, CDR2 YYEEEE, per germline. CDR3 coding DNA: TGTGCCAGCAGCCGCGCGCTCACTGAAGCTTTCTTT. It is translated as CASSRALTEAFF.